The TCR beta chain under discussion was sequenced for a study of shared clonotypes between healthy human individuals. For unsorted samples, genomic DNA was extracted from tens of millions of PBMCs. The study ran the assay at deep level. About 28,000 T cell genomes, or approximately 300 ng DNA, went into replicate PCRs of unsorted PBMC. Libraries were prepared by immunoSEQ multiplex PCR; TCRdb keeps only in-frame clonotypes and omits some of them. This sample yields some 530,000 clones, of which 81% are seen a single time; about 12% belongs to the top ten. V lost 8 bases, J lost 4 bases, and 9 bases stayed unmatched. Germline V lookup: CDR1 MNHEY, CDR2 SMNVEV (reference sequence). The CDR3 sequence is 15 residues long.

The sequence derives from a woman aged 40 to 49 in good health. Some clones in this sample may be carry-over from other donors' samples. The sequencing sample was made of PBMCs. The chain uses TRBV27 and TRBJ2-2; 8 bases agree with TRBD2. CDR3 DNA sequence: TGTGCCAGCCGCCGGCCGGGAGGGTTCACCGGGGAGCTGTTTTTT. Its protein product is CASRRPGGFTGELFF.